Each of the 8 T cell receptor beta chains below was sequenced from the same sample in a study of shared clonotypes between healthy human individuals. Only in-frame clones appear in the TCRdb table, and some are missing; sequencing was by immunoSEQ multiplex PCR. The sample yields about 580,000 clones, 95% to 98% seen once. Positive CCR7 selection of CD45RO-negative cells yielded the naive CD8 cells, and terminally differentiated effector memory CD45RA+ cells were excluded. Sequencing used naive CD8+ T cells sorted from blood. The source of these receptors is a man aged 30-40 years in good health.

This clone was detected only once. CDR3 amino acids: CASSHIRSSQETQYF. The CDR3 region has the DNA TGTGCCAGCAGTCACATTAGATCGTCCCAAGAGACCCAGTACTTC. The chain employs TRBV27 and TRBJ2-5; D is unclear. The length of the CDR3 is 15 residues. CDR1 is MNHEY, CDR2 SMNVEV, per germline (reference sequence). V lost 5 bases to trimming and J lost 1 base, with 14 bases between them.

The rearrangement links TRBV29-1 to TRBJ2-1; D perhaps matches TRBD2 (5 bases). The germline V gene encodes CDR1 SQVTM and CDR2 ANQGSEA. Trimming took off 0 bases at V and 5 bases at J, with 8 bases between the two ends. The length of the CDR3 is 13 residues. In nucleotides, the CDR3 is TGCAGCGTTGAAGAAGTCGGGGACAATGAGCAGTTCTTC. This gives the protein CSVEEVGDNEQFF.

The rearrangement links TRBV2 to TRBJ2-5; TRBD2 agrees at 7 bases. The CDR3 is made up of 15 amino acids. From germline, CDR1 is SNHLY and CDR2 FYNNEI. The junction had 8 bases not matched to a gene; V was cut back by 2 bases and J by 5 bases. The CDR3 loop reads CASSESAGEGETQYF. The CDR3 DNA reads TGTGCCAGCAGTGAATCGGCGGGAGAAGGGGAGACCCAGTACTTC.

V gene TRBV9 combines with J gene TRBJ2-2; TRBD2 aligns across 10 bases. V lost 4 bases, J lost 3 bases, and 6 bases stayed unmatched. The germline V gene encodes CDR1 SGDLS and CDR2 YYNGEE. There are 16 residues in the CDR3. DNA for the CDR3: TGTGCCAGCAGCTCAGCGGGAGGGCCTTACACCGGGGAGCTGTTTTTT. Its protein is CASSSAGGPYTGELFF.

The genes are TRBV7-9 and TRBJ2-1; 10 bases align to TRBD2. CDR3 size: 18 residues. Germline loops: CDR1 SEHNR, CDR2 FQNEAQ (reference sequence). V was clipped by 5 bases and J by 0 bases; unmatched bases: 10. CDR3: CASSPGLALRSSYNEQFF. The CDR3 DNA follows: TGTGCCAGCAGCCCGGGACTAGCGTTAAGAAGCTCCTACAATGAGCAGTTCTTC. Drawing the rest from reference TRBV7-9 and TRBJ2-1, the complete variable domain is DTGVSQNPRHKITKRGQNVTFRCDPISEHNRLYWYRQTLGQGPEFLTYFQNEAQLEKSRLLSDRFSAERPKGSFSTLEIQRTEQGDSAMYLCASSPGLALRSSYNEQFFGPGTRLTVL.

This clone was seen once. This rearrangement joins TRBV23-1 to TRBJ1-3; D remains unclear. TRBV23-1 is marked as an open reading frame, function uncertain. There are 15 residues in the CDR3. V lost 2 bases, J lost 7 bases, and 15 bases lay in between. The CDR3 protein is CASSQVDGGGNTIYF. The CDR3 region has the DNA TGCGCCAGCAGTCAAGTCGACGGAGGAGGGAACACCATATATTTT.

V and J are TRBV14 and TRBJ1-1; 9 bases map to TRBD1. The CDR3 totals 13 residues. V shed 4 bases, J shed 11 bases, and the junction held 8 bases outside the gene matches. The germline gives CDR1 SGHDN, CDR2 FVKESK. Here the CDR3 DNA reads TGTGCCAGCAGCCGACCGGGACAGGGCTTTGCTTTCTTT. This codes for CASSRPGQGFAFF.

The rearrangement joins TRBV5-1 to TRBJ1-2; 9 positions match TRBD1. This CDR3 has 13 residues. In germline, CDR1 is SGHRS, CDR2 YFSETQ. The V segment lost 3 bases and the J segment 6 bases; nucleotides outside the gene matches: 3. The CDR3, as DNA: TGCGCCAGCAGCTCGGGACAGGGAAATGGCTACACCTTC. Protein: CASSSGQGNGYTF.